A single sample gave rise to the 9 T cell receptor beta chains below, sequenced in a study of Graves' ophthalmopathy and Graves' hyperthyroidism. As the template, RNA transcripts were used to amplify TCR beta CDR3 regions. RT-PCR was first run with HTBI primers, then multiplex PCR in a second round. Via MiXCR, TCRdb re-called the multiplex PCR reads, giving one row per CDR3 protein. The sample has around 1.1 million distinct CDR3 sequences, less than 45% seen once. The sequencing sample was made of peripheral blood or thyroid tissue (not recorded which). The receptors shown here come from an adult man with Graves' hyperthyroidism.

Many counts were recorded for this clonotype. This chain connects TRBV6-2 or TRBV6-3 to TRBJ1-2; no clear D gene. This CDR3 region has 11 residues. Germline CDR1 and CDR2: MNHEY and SVGEGT. V was trimmed by 8 bases and J by 8 bases, leaving 12 bases between them. CDR3 residues: CASSGAYGYTF. For the CDR3, the DNA is TGTGCCAGCTCGGGCGCGTACGGCTACACCTTC.

The table lists this clonotype with a few counts. The rearrangement links TRBV9 to TRBJ2-7; D is tentatively TRBD1 or TRBD2 (5 bases each). Germline V lookup: CDR1 SGDLS, CDR2 YYNGEE. This CDR3 contains 14 residues. V lost 3 bases and J lost 7, with 17 bases in between. The CDR3 sequence is CASSAGQTIGEQYF. The CDR3 nucleotides are TGTGCCAGCAGCGCGGGGCAAACGATCGGGGAGCAGTACTTC.

This chain uses TRBV29-1 with TRBJ2-6; unclear D gene. V was pared by 4 bases and J by 3 bases, with 16 bases between. From germline, CDR1 is SQVTM and CDR2 ANQGSEA. The CDR3 length is 16 residues. In nucleotides, the CDR3 is TGCAGCGTTGCAGGAAATATTGAGTTTGGGGCCAACGTCCTGACTTTC. Its protein product is CSVAGNIEFGANVLTF. Filled out from reference TRBV29-1 and TRBJ2-6, the complete variable domain reads SAVISQKPSRDICQRGTSLTIQCQVDSQVTMMFWYRQQPGQSLTLIATANQGSEATYESGFVIDKFPISRPNLTFSTLTVSNMSPEDSSIYLCSVAGNIEFGANVLTFGAGSRLTVL.

Regarding this clonotype: One base away lies a much larger clone, so this may be a sequencing read error. This rearrangement joins TRBV7-7 to TRBJ2-7; possibly TRBD1 for D (5 bases). Germline values: CDR1 SSHAT, CDR2 FNYEAQ (reference sequence). Trimming took off 0 bases at V and 4 bases at J, with 19 bases between the two ends. CDR3 length: 17 residues. The DNA for the CDR3 is TGTGCCAGCAGCTTAGCACTACTGGACATGATGACATACGAGCAGTACTTC. This encodes CASSLALLDMMTYEQYF.

This clonotype came up many times. The chain uses TRBV7-7 and TRBJ2-7; unclear D gene. There are 11 residues in the CDR3. The V end lost 8 bases, the J end lost 1 base, and 6 bases lay between the germline ends. CDR1 is SSHAT and CDR2 is FNYEAQ in the germline V gene (reference sequence). As DNA, the CDR3 is TGTGCCAGCCCCCTGTCCTACGAGCAGTACTTC. Protein product: CASPLSYEQYF.

In the case of this clonotype: The junction differs from germline at one of its ends, possibly a read error. The chain joins TRBV10-3 to TRBJ1-5; 7 bases map to TRBD1. Germline V gene lookup returns CDR1 ENHRY and CDR2 SYGVKD. The CDR3 sequence is 14 residues long. CDR3 amino acids: CASSSTGSGQPQHF. In nucleotides, the CDR3 is TGTGCCAGCAGTTCGACAGGGTCCGGGCAGCCCCAGCATTTT.

This clonotype was detected many times. The chain uses TRBV7-9 and TRBJ2-7; the D is unclear. Per the germline V gene, CDR1 is SEHNR and CDR2 is FQNEAQ (reference sequence). Trimming removed 3 bases from V and 2 bases from J, with 17 bases in between. The CDR3 runs 16 residues. CDR3 bases: TGTGCCAGCAGCTTTAGTACGGTCGACCCTACCTACGAGCAGTACTTC. Protein sequence: CASSFSTVDPTYEQYF.

This clonotype was observed a few times. The V and J genes are TRBV27 and TRBJ1-4; the match to TRBD1 covers 8 bases. V shed 5 bases and J 6 bases; nucleotides not matched to a gene: 8. The CDR3 is made up of 15 amino acids. Germline-derived CDR1 and CDR2 are MNHEY and SMNVEV (reference sequence). DNA for the CDR3: TGTGCCAGCAGTCAAGCAGGGGGCACGTATGAAAAACTGTTTTTT. It yields the protein CASSQAGGTYEKLFF. The full variable domain, with the rest looked up from reference TRBV27 and TRBJ1-4, is EAQVTQNPRYLITVTGKKLTVTCSQNMNHEYMSWYRQDPGLGLRQIYYSMNVEVTDKGDVPEGYKVSRKEKRNFPLILESPSPNQTSLYFCASSQAGGTYEKLFFGSGTQLSVL.

Concerning this clonotype: This may come from a read error, since a much larger clone is one base off. The chain uses TRBV7-2 and TRBJ2-7; D is unresolved. Per germline, CDR1 SGHTA and CDR2 FQGNSA. This CDR3 contains 14 residues. The CDR3 nucleotides are TGTGCCAGCATCTTAGAGACATGGAACTACGAGCAGTACTTC. Its translation: CASILETWNYEQYF.